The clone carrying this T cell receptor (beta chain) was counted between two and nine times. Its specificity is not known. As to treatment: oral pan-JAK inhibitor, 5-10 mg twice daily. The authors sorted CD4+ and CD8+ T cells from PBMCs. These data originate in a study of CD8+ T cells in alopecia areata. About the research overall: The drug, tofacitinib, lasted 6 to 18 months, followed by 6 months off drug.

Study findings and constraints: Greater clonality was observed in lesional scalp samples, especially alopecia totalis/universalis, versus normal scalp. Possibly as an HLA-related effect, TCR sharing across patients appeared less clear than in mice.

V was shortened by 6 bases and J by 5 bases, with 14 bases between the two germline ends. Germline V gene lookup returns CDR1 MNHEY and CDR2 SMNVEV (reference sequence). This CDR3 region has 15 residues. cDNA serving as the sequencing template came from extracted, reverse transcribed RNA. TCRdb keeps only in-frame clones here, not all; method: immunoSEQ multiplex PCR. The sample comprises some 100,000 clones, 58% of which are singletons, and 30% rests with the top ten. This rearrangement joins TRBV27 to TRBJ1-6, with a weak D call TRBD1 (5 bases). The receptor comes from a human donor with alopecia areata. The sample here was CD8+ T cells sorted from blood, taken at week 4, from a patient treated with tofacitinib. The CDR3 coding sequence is TGTGCCAGCAGACCCCGGGGGGTGGATAATTCACCCCTCCACTTT. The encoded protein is CASRPRGVDNSPLHF.